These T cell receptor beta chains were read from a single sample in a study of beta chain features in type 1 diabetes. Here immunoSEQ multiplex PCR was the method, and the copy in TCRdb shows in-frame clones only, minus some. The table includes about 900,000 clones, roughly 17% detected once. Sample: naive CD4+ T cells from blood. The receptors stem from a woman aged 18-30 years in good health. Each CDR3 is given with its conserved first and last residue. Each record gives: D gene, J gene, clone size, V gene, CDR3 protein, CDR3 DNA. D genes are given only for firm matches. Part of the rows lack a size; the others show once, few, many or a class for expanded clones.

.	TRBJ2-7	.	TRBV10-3	CASADEKSYEQYF	TGTGCCAGCGCGGACGAGAAATCCTACGAGCAGTACTTC
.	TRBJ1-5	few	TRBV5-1	CASSLFDSQPQHF	TGCGCCAGCAGCTTATTTGATAGTCAGCCCCAGCATTTT
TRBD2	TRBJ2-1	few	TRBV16	CASSQSAGNNEQFF	TGTGCCAGCAGCCAATCAGCGGGGAACAATGAGCAGTTCTTC
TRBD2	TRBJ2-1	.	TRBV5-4	CASSDQQRAGVNEQFF	TGTGCCAGCAGTGACCAACAACGGGCGGGGGTCAATGAGCAGTTCTTC
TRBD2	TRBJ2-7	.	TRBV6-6	CASSYSTSATSYEQYF	TGTGCCAGCAGTTACTCAACTAGCGCAACATCCTACGAGCAGTACTTC
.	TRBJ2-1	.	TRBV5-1	CASSEGMAEQFF	TGCGCCAGCAGCGAGGGGATGGCTGAGCAGTTCTTC
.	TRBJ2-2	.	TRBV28	CASSFFITATTTGELFF	TGTGCCAGCAGTTTCTTCATTACTGCTACGACCACCGGGGAGCTGTTTTTT
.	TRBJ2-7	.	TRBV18	CASSPRNVYEQYF	TGTGCCAGCTCACCCAGAAATGTGTACGAGCAGTACTTC
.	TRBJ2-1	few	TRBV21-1	CASSFQEGNEQFF	TGTGCCAGCAGCTTCCAGGAGGGGAATGAGCAGTTCTTC
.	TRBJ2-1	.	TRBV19	CASSPATSSEQFF	TGTGCCAGTAGTCCTGCGACATCGAGTGAGCAGTTCTTC
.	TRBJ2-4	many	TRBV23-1	CASSRPIAKNIQYF	TGCGCCAGCAGTCGCCCCATAGCCAAAAACATTCAGTACTTC
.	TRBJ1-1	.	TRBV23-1	CASKGKGGIKLGTEAFF	TGCGCCTCAAAGGGTAAGGGGGGGATTAAGTTGGGCACTGAAGCTTTCTTT
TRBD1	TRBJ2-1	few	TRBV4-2	CASSQDLAGGFNEQFF	TGTGCCAGCAGCCAAGATCTGGCAGGGGGATTCAATGAGCAGTTCTTC
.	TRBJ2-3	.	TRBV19	CASSMMGNPDTQYF	TGTGCCAGTAGTATGATGGGGAACCCAGATACGCAGTATTTT
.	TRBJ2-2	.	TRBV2	CASKTRGTGELFF	TGTGCCAGCAAGACTAGGGGCACCGGGGAGCTGTTTTTT
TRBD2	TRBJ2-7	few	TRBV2	CASSRVRGGSYEQYF	TGTGCCAGCAGTAGAGTTAGGGGCGGGAGCTACGAGCAGTACTTC
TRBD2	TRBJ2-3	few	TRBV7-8	CASRETSGTDTQYF	TGTGCCAGCAGGGAAACTAGCGGCACAGATACGCAGTATTTT
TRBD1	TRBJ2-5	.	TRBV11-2	CASSLNRGQETQYF	TGTGCCAGCAGCCTTAACAGGGGGCAAGAGACCCAGTACTTC
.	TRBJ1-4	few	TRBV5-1	CASSKTGGLVEKLFF	TGCGCCAGCAGCAAGACGGGGGGGCTTGTTGAAAAACTGTTTTTT
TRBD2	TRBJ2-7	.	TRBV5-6	CASSPGLALEQYF	TGTGCCAGCAGCCCGGGACTAGCGCTTGAGCAGTACTTC
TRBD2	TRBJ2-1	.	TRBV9	CASSVDVLAGGHNEQFF	TGTGCCAGCAGCGTAGATGTCCTAGCGGGAGGGCACAATGAGCAGTTCTTC
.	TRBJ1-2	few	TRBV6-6	CATRTGSASGYTF	TGTGCCACCCGCACGGGGTCGGCGTCTGGCTACACCTTC
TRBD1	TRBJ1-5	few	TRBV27	CASSTGTGRNQPQHF	TGTGCCAGCAGTACCGGGACAGGGCGTAATCAGCCCCAGCATTTT
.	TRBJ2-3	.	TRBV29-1	CSVYRAGTDTQYF	TGCAGCGTTTACAGGGCTGGCACAGATACGCAGTATTTT
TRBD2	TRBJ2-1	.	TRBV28	CASNRGSSGSTEQFF	TGTGCCAGCAATAGAGGTTCTAGCGGGAGTACTGAGCAGTTCTTC
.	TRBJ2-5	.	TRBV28	CASSTTQGQETQYF	TGTGCCAGCAGCACGACACAGGGACAAGAGACCCAGTACTTC
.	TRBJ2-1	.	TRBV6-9	CAGPRQQFF	TGTGCCGGACCTAGACAACAGTTCTTC
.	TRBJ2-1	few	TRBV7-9	CASSPSKRVNEQFF	TGTGCCAGCAGTCCCTCGAAACGCGTTAATGAGCAGTTCTTC
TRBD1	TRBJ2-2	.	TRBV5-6	CASSPWTGSAGELFF	TGTGCCAGCAGCCCCTGGACAGGGTCGGCCGGGGAGCTGTTTTTT
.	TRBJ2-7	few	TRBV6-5	CASSYRGADYEQYF	TGTGCCAGCAGTTACCGGGGCGCGGACTACGAGCAGTACTTC
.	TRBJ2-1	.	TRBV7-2	CASSLGSQFF	TGTGCCAGCAGCTTAGGTTCGCAGTTCTTC
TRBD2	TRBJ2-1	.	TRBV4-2	CASSPRLTSGRNNEQFF	TGTGCCAGCAGCCCACGCCTGACTAGCGGGAGGAACAATGAGCAGTTCTTC
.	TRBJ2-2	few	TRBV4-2	CASSPGGVAGELFF	TGTGCCAGCAGCCCCGGAGGGGTGGCCGGGGAGCTGTTTTTT
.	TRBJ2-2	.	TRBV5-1	CASGYPRTGELFF	TGCGCCAGCGGCTACCCCCGCACCGGGGAGCTGTTTTTT
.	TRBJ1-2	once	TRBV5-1	CASSLLTGSNYGYTF	TGCGCCAGCAGCTTGCTTACAGGATCTAACTATGGCTACACCTTC
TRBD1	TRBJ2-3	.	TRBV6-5	CASRRDSENTDTQYF	TGTGCCAGCAGAAGGGACAGCGAAAACACAGATACGCAGTATTTT
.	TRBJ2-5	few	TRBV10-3	CAISRASEETQYF	TGTGCCATCAGTCGTGCTAGCGAAGAGACCCAGTACTTC
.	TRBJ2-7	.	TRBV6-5	CASSYSQRGPYEQYF	TGTGCCAGCAGTTACTCGCAAAGGGGACCCTACGAGCAGTACTTC
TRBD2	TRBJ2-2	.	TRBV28	CASTTTGGTGELFF	TGTGCCAGTACGACAACGGGGGGCACCGGGGAGCTGTTTTTT
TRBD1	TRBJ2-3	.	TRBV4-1	CASSQEVRTGGLAGVRDTQYF	TGCGCCAGCAGCCAAGAAGTTAGGACAGGGGGACTGGCGGGAGTGAGAGATACGCAGTATTTT
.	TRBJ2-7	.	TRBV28	CASGRLNGEQYF	TGTGCCAGCGGACGATTGAATGGCGAGCAGTACTTC
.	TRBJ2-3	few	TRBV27	CASRLRGPDTQYF	TGTGCCAGCAGGCTGAGGGGTCCAGATACGCAGTATTTT
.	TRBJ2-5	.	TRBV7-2	CASSPTGDPGETQYF	TGTGCCAGCAGCCCAACGGGAGACCCGGGCGAGACCCAGTACTTC
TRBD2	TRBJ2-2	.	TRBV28	CASHPTPGLAGARTGELFF	TGTGCCAGTCACCCCACACCGGGACTAGCGGGAGCGAGGACCGGGGAGCTGTTTTTT
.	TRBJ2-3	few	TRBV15	CATSPGGLEADTQYF	TGTGCCACCAGCCCCGGGGGGCTAGAGGCAGATACGCAGTATTTT
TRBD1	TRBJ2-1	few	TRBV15	CATSRDHWDRGSDEQFF	TGTGCCACCAGCAGAGATCATTGGGACAGGGGGTCCGATGAGCAGTTCTTC
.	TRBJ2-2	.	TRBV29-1	CSVGVTGELFF	TGCAGCGTTGGAGTAACCGGGGAGCTGTTTTTT
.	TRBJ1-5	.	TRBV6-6	CASDIFLRKPQHF	.
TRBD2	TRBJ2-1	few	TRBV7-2	CASSLGGGRYYNEQFF	TGTGCCAGCAGCTTAGGAGGCGGGAGGTATTACAATGAGCAGTTCTTC
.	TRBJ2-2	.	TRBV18	CASSLETLTGELFF	TGTGCCAGCTCACTAGAGACTCTCACCGGGGAGCTGTTTTTT
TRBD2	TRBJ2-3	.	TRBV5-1	CASSFSGTSVGTDTQYF	TGCGCCAGCAGCTTCTCCGGGACTAGCGTGGGCACAGATACGCAGTATTTT
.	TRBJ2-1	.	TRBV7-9	CASRLTRGSYNEQFF	TGTGCCAGCAGACTGACTAGGGGCTCCTACAATGAGCAGTTCTTC
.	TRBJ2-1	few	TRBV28	CASSRGRGASYNEQFF	TGTGCCAGCAGTCGAGGCAGGGGGGCCTCCTACAATGAGCAGTTCTTC
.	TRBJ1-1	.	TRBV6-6	CASSASRNTEAFF	TGTGCCAGCAGTGCCTCCAGGAACACTGAAGCTTTCTTT
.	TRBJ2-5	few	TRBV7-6	CASSFAGLRETQYF	TGTGCCAGCAGCTTTGCAGGGTTGAGGGAGACCCAGTACTTC
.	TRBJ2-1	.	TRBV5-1	CASSLAVDRDSPIPSSYNEQFF	TGCGCCAGCAGCTTGGCCGTAGACCGGGACTCACCCATCCCCAGCTCCTACAATGAGCAGTTCTTC
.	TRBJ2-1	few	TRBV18	CASSPLGSERFEQFF	TGTGCCAGCTCACCATTAGGTTCCGAGCGCTTTGAGCAGTTCTTC
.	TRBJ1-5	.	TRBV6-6	CASSTGPRWQPQHF	TGTGCCAGCAGCACCGGCCCCCGGTGGCAGCCCCAGCATTTT
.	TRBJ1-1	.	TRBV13	CASSLGLVGAFF	TGTGCCAGCAGCTTGGGCCTCGTTGGAGCTTTCTTT